This T cell receptor beta chain was profiled in a study of CD8 T cells in Susac syndrome. The CDR3 sequence is 14 residues long. The V and J ends lost 6 bases and 7 bases, in that order; junction bases with no gene match: 11. Random hexamers were used to reverse transcribe the RNA input (about 0.45 to 1 ug). The TCR beta CDR3 was amplified by immunoSEQ multiplex PCR across 54 Vbeta, 13 Jbeta. MiXCR, applied by TCRdb to the immunoSEQ multiplex PCR reads, yields one record per CDR3 protein. The table has 150,000 to 200,000 distinct CDR3 sequences, around 94% seen once. This receptor was identified in a human donor in good health. The J gene is TRBJ2-7, the V gene TRBV23-1, with 8 bases fitting TRBD1. TRBV23-1 is assigned to the ORF class and has an uncertain function. The sample taken for sequencing was CD4+ T cells from PBMCs. This CDR3 is CASRTGQEALEQYF. CDR3 DNA: TGCGCCAGCAGAACGGGACAGGAGGCCCTAGAGCAGTACTTC.